The entry that follows covers one T cell receptor beta chain sequence. The clone's antigen remains unknown. Base qualities are missing; no much larger clone stands one base away. The data are from a study of blood T cell repertoires in COVID-19 (dated by TCRdb to the early 2020s). A note on the overall study: Collaborator samples came from the United States, Italy and Spain and covered acute and convalescent phases of COVID-19. The repertoires were made available in a free public database intended to serve as a resource for research on the immune response to SARS-CoV-2. The prospective study material was composed of cDNA or gDNA derived from T cells, B-cell-depleted T cells, or PBMCs. Samples came from the ongoing ImmuneRACE study (first 160 participants) plus 1,254 subjects from 6 global collaborators. A de-identified subject ID, COVID-19 status, age in years and sex were almost always included in the sample metadata. Subjects who had been exposed to COVID-19, were actively infected with it, or had recovered from it provided the deeply sampled blood TCRbeta repertoires that made up the dataset. Where available, HLA class I and class II types were obtained from metadata supplied by the sample provider rather than from assay-based typing. Overall study results and their limits: Clinical and demographic metadata were provided uncurated, with the amount varying by source and participant.

CDR1 is given as GTSNPN and CDR2 as SVGIG, both from the germline V gene (reference sequence). The CDR3 runs 19 amino acids, cysteine and phenylalanine included. Kept here is only the CDR3 DNA, which spans 57 bases and is read in frame from base 1. The germline V and J ends show losses of 3 bases and 1 base respectively, and no gene match explains 11 bases of the junction. In Seattle, one collaborating source enrolled patients while the infection was active and tracked those patients longitudinally over the course of disease. The collaborating institutions used their own protocols to collect whole blood in K2EDTA tubes. Collaborator samples were shipped for TCRbeta analysis as frozen whole blood, isolated PBMCs, or DNA extracted from either sample type. The immunoSEQ Assay, a bias-controlled multiplex PCR, was used to amplify TCRbeta CDR3 regions from genomic DNA. Turning to the authors' computational methods: The number of nucleated cells in each sample was estimated by amplification of reference gene primers within the assay. Sequence reads were collapsed and filtered to measure the absolute abundance of every unique TCRbeta CDR3 rearrangement. For each sample, productive Simpson clonality was calculated by taking the square root of Simpson's diversity index across productive rearrangements. Here the immuneACCESS table is served through TCRdb, limited to in-frame sequences with V and J called. Missing clones are a known gap in these copies; in checked studies unresolved V genes cover under half, and the rest lacks a known reason. The D gene and trimming were derived from the DNA, and the V and J assignments and clone size from that table. The sample profile shows fewer than 450,000 clones; over 70% of them were found once. About 6% of the sample is taken by the ten largest.

This chain is built from TRBV30 and TRBJ2-5; TRBD2 matches 16 bases in the middle. This sequence originates from a woman in her 50s with COVID-19, enrolled during active disease. The sample comprised peripheral blood. The CDR3: CAWRSGLAGGWGPQETQYF. The DNA sequence is TGTGCCTGGAGATCGGGACTAGCGGGGGGGTGGGGCCCCCAAGAGACCCAGTACTTC.